This T cell receptor (beta chain) was documented in a study of molecular identifiers for immune sequencing clone quantification. Study-wide results and limits: Spiked TCR RNA from one Jurkat cell reportedly showed up when mixed among 800,000 to 1,000,000 naive cells.

This clonotype has just a few counts. Its specificity is unknown. Naive CD8 T cells were sorted as CD8+CD4-CCR7+CD45RA+. The CDR3 has 15 amino acids. CDR1 is SGHAT, CDR2 FQNNGV, per germline. Trimming removed 0 bases from V and 4 bases from J, with 13 bases in between. Libraries of bulk TCR were made by previously described methods (with listed TCR primers). A single record per CDR3 protein comes from TCRdb applying MiXCR to the PCR reads. The sample comprises about 640,000 distinct CDR3 sequences, about 20% of which are singletons, and roughly 0.83% rests with the top ten. The specimen was naive CD8+ T cells from blood, with Jurkat cell RNA spiked in. The subset: FACS-sorted CD8+CD4-CCR7+CD45RA+ naive T cells. J is TRBJ2-7 and V is TRBV11-2, with D maybe TRBD1 (5 bases). The TCR sequence derives from a human donor in good health. Some libraries in this study had Jurkat cell RNA spiked in. CDR3 coding DNA: TGTGCCAGCAGCTTAGAGACAGCTTGGGGTTACGAGCAGTACTTC. It specifies CASSLETAWGYEQYF.